This T cell receptor beta chain was found in a study of blood T cells in healthy people across ages. Together with a sample-barcoded 5' primer, a J-beta primer mix was included in a second PCR lasting roughly 7 to 11 cycles. Unique molecular identifiers of 12 random nucleotides labeled each cDNA. Per-sample output comprised a minimum of 2.5 million paired-end reads containing CDR3. TCRdb processed the 5' RACE reads anew with MiXCR; each CDR3 protein has one entry. The data contain 660,000 or so distinct CDR3 sequences, roughly three fifths of them seen just once; the ten biggest clones take up over 30%. With 1 base removed from V and 11 bases from J, the gap between germline ends came to 14 bases. This CDR3 has 13 amino acids. It was approximately 9 milliliters of peripheral blood that were drawn from each donor. There were at least 5.5 micrograms of total RNA extracted from every sample.

The chain has TRBV12-3 or TRBV12-4 and TRBJ2-5; either TRBD1 or TRBD2 may fit D (6 bases each). The sample taken for sequencing was blood. The sequence derives from a man aged 55 to 70 in good health. The CDR3 reads CASSLGGDNEQYF. The CDR3 nucleotides are TGTGCCAGCAGTTTAGGCGGGGACAATGAGCAGTACTTC.